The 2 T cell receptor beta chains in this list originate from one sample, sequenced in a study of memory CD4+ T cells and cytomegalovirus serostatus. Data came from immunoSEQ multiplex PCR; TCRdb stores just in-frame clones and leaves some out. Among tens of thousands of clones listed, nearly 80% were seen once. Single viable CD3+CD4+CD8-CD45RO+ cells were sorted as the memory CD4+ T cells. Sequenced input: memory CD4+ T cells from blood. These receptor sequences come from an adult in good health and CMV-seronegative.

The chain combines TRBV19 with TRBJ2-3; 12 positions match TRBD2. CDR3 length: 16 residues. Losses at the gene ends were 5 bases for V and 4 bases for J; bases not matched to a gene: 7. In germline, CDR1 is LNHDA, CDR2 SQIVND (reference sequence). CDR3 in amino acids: CASSPRTSGVSDTQYF. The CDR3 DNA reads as TGTGCCAGTAGTCCCCGGACTAGCGGGGTGTCAGATACGCAGTATTTT.

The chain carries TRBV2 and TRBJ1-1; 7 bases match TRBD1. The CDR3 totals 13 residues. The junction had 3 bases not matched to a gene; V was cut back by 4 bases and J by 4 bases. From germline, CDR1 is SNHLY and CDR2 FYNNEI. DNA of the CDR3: TGTGCCAGCAGTGGACAGGGAGGCACTGAAGCTTTCTTT. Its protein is CASSGQGGTEAFF.